Listed here is a single T cell receptor (beta chain). Its antigen is unknown. Sampled while nominally healthy, donors likely had unrecorded immune exposures. This entry is derived from a study of cytomegalovirus exposure and HLA in healthy donors. Vbeta (60) and Jbeta (13) primers were used in the PCR. Sequenced by immunoSEQ multiplex PCR; TCRdb stores in-frame clones only, minus some. The sample has 100,000 to 150,000 clones, 75% to 90% seen once; the top ten hold roughly 20%. Findings and limits, study-wide: Association of a missense DCLRE1C variant with TCR beta V- and J-gene trimming was reported in a later analysis.

The V gene end was trimmed by 4 bases and the J gene end by 1 base; junction bases not matched to a gene: 7. CDR1 and CDR2 (germline): MNHNS, SASEGT. This CDR3 spans 16 amino acids. Sequenced input: PBMCs. This chain joins TRBV6-1 and TRBJ1-2, with TRBD1 identical over 9 bases. This TCR was sampled from a man between 18 and 29 years old in good health and CMV-seropositive. CDR3 in DNA: TGTGCCAGCAGTGGACAGGGGGAGTCGGTTAACTATGGCTACACCTTC. It specifies CASSGQGESVNYGYTF.